Shown below are 6 T cell receptor beta chains from a single sample sequenced in a study of T cells in Graves' hyperthyroidism and ophthalmopathy. Amplified TCR beta CDR3 regions derived from RNA transcripts. The HTBI primer set was used in a first-round RT-PCR of the TCR CDR3. Each CDR3 protein is one row after TCRdb ran MiXCR on the multiplex PCR reads. The sample consists of roughly 750,000 distinct CDR3 sequences, roughly 15% of them appearing once. Sequenced material: blood. All receptors derive from a man in his late teens or twenties with Graves' hyperthyroidism.

This clonotype has at least ten counts. The J gene is TRBJ2-1, the V gene TRBV27, with 9 bases that match TRBD1. CDR3 length: 16 amino acids. Germline CDR1 is MNHEY and CDR2 is SMNVEV (reference sequence). Trimming cost V 4 bases and J 4 bases; bases outside gene matches: 8. The CDR3 coding sequence is TGTGCCAGCAGTTCCCTGACAGGGGGGGGATACAATGAGCAGTTCTTC. Translated: CASSSLTGGGYNEQFF.

This clonotype turned up a few times. The rearrangement links TRBV3-2 to TRBJ2-7; the D call in the table, TRBD2, was not verified against the DNA. TRBV3-2 is marked as a pseudogene. The CDR3 is made up of 18 amino acids. CDR3 region: CASSHYGESGRARDEQYF. In nucleotides, the CDR3 is TGTGCCAGCAGCCATTATGGGGAAAGCGGGAGGGCCCGGGACGAGCAGTACTTC.

This clonotype was recorded many times. The V call is TRBV18, the J call TRBJ1-1; D is perhaps TRBD1 (6 bases). The CDR3 covers 15 residues. Germline assignment: CDR1 KGHSH and CDR2 LQKENI. V was cut by 6 bases and J by 0 bases, with 14 bases left in between. For the CDR3, the DNA is TGTGCCAGCTCCCCAGGAGGACAGTTGAACACTGAAGCTTTCTTT. Protein product: CASSPGGQLNTEAFF.

The V and J genes are TRBV27 and TRBJ2-1; 12 bases are a match to TRBD2. The CDR3 is made up of 15 amino acids. V shed 2 bases and J 7 bases; nucleotides not matched to a gene: 3. The V gene's germline CDR1 is MNHEY and CDR2 SMNVEV (reference sequence). The CDR3 here is CASSLTSGRWNEQFF. The CDR3 bases are TGTGCCAGCAGTTTAACTAGCGGGAGGTGGAATGAGCAGTTCTTC.

The chain recombines TRBV4-1 with TRBJ2-7; D gene uncertain. Germline assignment: CDR1 MGHRA and CDR2 YSYEKL. V lost 2 bases, J lost 2 bases, and 7 bases lay in between. This CDR3 has 13 residues. The DNA for the CDR3 is TGCGCCAGCAGCCAAACAGCCGCCTACGAGCAGTACTTC. Amino acid sequence: CASSQTAAYEQYF.

This clonotype has a count of ten or more. V and J are TRBV7-3 and TRBJ1-1; 9 nucleotides line up with TRBD1. V lost 2 bases to trimming and J lost 4 bases; unmatched junction nucleotides: 5. The CDR3 spans 15 residues. The germline gives CDR1 SGHTA, CDR2 FQGTGA. The chain's CDR3 is CASSLEGQGGTEAFF. Here the CDR3 DNA reads TGTGCCAGCAGCTTAGAGGGACAGGGAGGCACTGAAGCTTTCTTT.